Shown below are 21 T cell receptor beta chains from a single sample sequenced in a study of T cells after yellow fever vaccination. TCRdb processed the 5' RACE reads anew with MiXCR; each CDR3 protein has one entry. The table has about 74,000 distinct CDR3 sequences, approximately 6.9% seen once; the top ten hold 30% to 40%. Material: CD8+ T cells sorted from PBMCs, obtained about 5 days after the first yellow fever vaccination. Every receptor here comes from a man aged 18 to 35 who received the YFV17D yellow fever vaccine.

This clonotype came up many times. The chain links TRBV6-4 to TRBJ1-5; 9 nucleotides agree with TRBD1. Germline V gene data show CDR1 as MRHNA and CDR2 as SNTAGT. The CDR3 has 22 amino acids. V gave up 3 bases and J gave up 6 bases; unmatched junction bases: 27. The CDR3 DNA follows: TGTGCCAGCAGTGATGGAGAAATTCGGGACAGGGTTGTTTGGGGGGACTCTCAGCCCCAGCATTTT. Translated, it gives CASSDGEIRDRVVWGDSQPQHF.

This clonotype was picked up a small number of times. V and J are TRBV7-9 and TRBJ2-5, with 16 bases aligning to TRBD2. Trimming at V came to 4 bases and at J to 2 bases, leaving 4 bases not matched to a gene. This CDR3 contains 17 residues. Germline CDR1 is SEHNR and CDR2 is FQNEAQ (reference sequence). DNA of the CDR3: TGTGCCAGCAGCTCGGGACTAGCGGGGGGGTTGCAAGAGACCCAGTACTTC. Translation: CASSSGLAGGLQETQYF.

V usage is TRBV4-2 and J usage is TRBJ1-4; D remains ambiguous. V lost 0 bases, J lost 5 bases, and 10 bases lay in between. The germline V gene has CDR1 LGHNA and CDR2 YNFKEQ. This CDR3 is built from 15 residues. The DNA for the CDR3 is TGTGCCAGCAGCCAAGAACGACAAGCCAATGAAAAACTGTTTTTT. Encoded protein: CASSQERQANEKLFF.

This clonotype has more than one count but fewer than ten. This chain connects TRBV10-3 to TRBJ1-6; no reliable D call. This CDR3 spans 14 amino acids. Looked up from germline, CDR1 is ENHRY and CDR2 is SYGVKD. The germline V and J ends were trimmed by 1 base and 5 bases, with 6 bases remaining between them. The chain's CDR3 is CAISEFPDNSPLHF. The CDR3 coding sequence is TGTGCCATCAGTGAGTTCCCAGATAATTCACCCCTCCACTTT.

Only a few counts were recorded for this clonotype. The chain combines TRBV6-2 or TRBV6-3 with TRBJ2-1; 9 nucleotides agree with TRBD2. With V trimmed by 2 bases and J by 1 base, 6 bases remained unmatched. Germline V gives CDR1 MNHEY, CDR2 SVGEGT. The CDR3 extends over 17 amino acids. CDR3 loop: CASSYTVAGASYNEQFF. As DNA, the CDR3 is TGTGCCAGCAGTTACACGGTAGCGGGGGCATCCTACAATGAGCAGTTCTTC.

This clonotype was seen a handful of times. This chain joins TRBV4-2 and TRBJ1-5, with D uncertain. The CDR3 extends over 15 amino acids. The V gene's germline CDR1 is LGHNA and CDR2 YNFKEQ. V was pared by 3 bases and J by 1 base, with 10 bases between. CDR3 sequence reads: CASSQEGQSNQPQHF. Here the CDR3 DNA reads TGTGCCAGCAGCCAGGAGGGTCAGAGCAATCAGCCCCAGCATTTT.

This clonotype has ten or more counts. The chain combines TRBV6-5 with TRBJ1-1; D gene ambiguous. Germline CDR1 MNHEY, CDR2 SVGAGI. CDR3 length: 13 amino acids. V was pared by 3 bases and J by 1 base, with 6 bases between. CDR3 in DNA: TGTGCCAGCAGTTATGGTGAGAACACTGAAGCTTTCTTT. Its protein product is CASSYGENTEAFF.

This clonotype was counted at least ten times. The chain links TRBV27 to TRBJ1-5; perhaps TRBD1 as D (5 bases). V was cut by 8 bases and J by 3 bases, with 17 bases left in between. This CDR3 contains 15 residues. Germline-derived CDR1 and CDR2 are MNHEY and SMNVEV (reference sequence). CDR3 DNA: TGTGCCAGCTCCCCTAGGGGCAGACCCAATCAGCCCCAGCATTTT. It yields the protein CASSPRGRPNQPQHF.

This clonotype was detected many times. The rearrangement joins TRBV7-9 to TRBJ2-7; 7 bases match TRBD1. The CDR3 loop spans 16 amino acids. The junction had 11 bases not matched to a gene; V was cut back by 5 bases and J by 1 base. CDR1 is SEHNR and CDR2 is FQNEAQ in the germline V gene (reference sequence). The CDR3 DNA reads as TGTGCCAGCAGCCTCCCACAGGGGTCGAAGTCCTACGAGCAGTACTTC. It translates to CASSLPQGSKSYEQYF.

This clonotype was seen many times. V gene TRBV4-3 combines with J gene TRBJ2-2; D unclear. Per germline, CDR1 LGHNA and CDR2 YSLEER. There are 15 residues in the CDR3. Trimming shortened V by 1 base and J by 3 bases, and 9 bases separated the two germline ends. CDR3 bases: TGCGCCAGCAGCCAAGCTTCTGGGTACACCGGGGAGCTGTTTTTT. Its protein product is CASSQASGYTGELFF.

The chain employs TRBV4-2 and TRBJ1-1; the D is unclear. The germline V gene encodes CDR1 LGHNA and CDR2 YNFKEQ. The V gene lost 0 bases and the J gene lost 10 bases, with 15 bases spanning the gap. The CDR3 length is 14 residues. The DNA for the CDR3 is TGTGCCAGCAGCCAAGATGTGGGGTTCCAGTTAGCTTTCTTT. As protein: CASSQDVGFQLAFF.

V and J are TRBV4-2 and TRBJ2-1, with D possibly TRBD2 on 5 matching bases. Germline V CDR1 and CDR2: LGHNA, YNFKEQ. V gave up 8 bases and J gave up 4 bases, with 15 bases separating them. The CDR3 sequence is 14 residues long. In DNA form, the CDR3 reads TGTGCCAGCGGCCCCGGGGTCCGGTACAATGAGCAGTTCTTC. Its protein is CASGPGVRYNEQFF.

In this sample, this clonotype turned up a few times. The chain couples TRBV7-9 to TRBJ2-7; D could derive from TRBD1 or TRBD2 (5 bases each). Per the germline V gene, CDR1 is SEHNR and CDR2 is FQNEAQ (reference sequence). Trimming took 3 bases from V and 4 from J, leaving 16 bases between them. This CDR3 has 15 amino acids. CDR3 residues: CASSFRFEGRYEQYF. CDR3 in DNA: TGTGCCAGCAGCTTTAGGTTTGAGGGGCGATACGAGCAGTACTTC.

This clonotype was observed a few times. The chain combines TRBV9 with TRBJ2-1; 12 bases line up with TRBD1. Per the germline V gene, CDR1 is SGDLS and CDR2 is YYNGEE. This CDR3 is built from 14 residues. V trimming: 4 bases; J trimming: 8 bases; junction bases outside the gene matches: 4. CDR3 amino acids: CASSPGQGADEQFF. The CDR3 coding sequence is TGTGCCAGCAGCCCGGGACAGGGGGCCGATGAGCAGTTCTTC.

This clonotype occurred a few times. The chain couples TRBV11-2 to TRBJ1-3; D not resolved. This CDR3 is built from 16 residues. CDR1 is SGHAT and CDR2 is FQNNGV in the germline V gene. V was clipped by 4 bases and J by 3 bases, with 16 bases between them. As DNA, the CDR3 is TGTGCCAGCAGCTCCCTTGACATTTTGTATGGAAACACCATATATTTT. Translated, it gives CASSSLDILYGNTIYF.

The table lists this clonotype with a few counts. J is TRBJ2-4 and V is TRBV9; no reliable D call. Germline CDR1 SGDLS, CDR2 YYNGEE. The V and J ends lost 5 bases and 7 bases respectively, with 13 bases between them. The CDR3 has 13 residues. CDR3 protein: CASSTYNDNIQYF. DNA of the CDR3: TGTGCCAGCAGTACCTACAACGATAACATTCAGTACTTC. Together with reference TRBV9 and TRBJ2-4, the CDR3 gives the full variable domain: DSGVTQTPKHLITATGQRVTLRCSPRSGDLSVYWYQQSLDQGLQFLIQYYNGEERAKGNILERFSAQQFPDLHSELNLSSLELGDSALYFCASSTYNDNIQYFGAGTRLSVL.

The sample holds a few counts of this clonotype. The J gene is TRBJ2-1, the V gene TRBV11-3; D is undetermined. The length of the CDR3 is 16 residues. Germline values: CDR1 SGHNT, CDR2 YENEEA. V lost 5 bases and J lost 6, with 20 bases in between. This chain's CDR3 is CASSRKVRILGNEQFF. The CDR3 bases are TGTGCCAGCAGCCGGAAGGTCCGTATACTGGGCAATGAGCAGTTCTTC.

The chain is built from TRBV6-1 and TRBJ1-1; D is unclear. The germline CDR1 and CDR2 sequences are MNHNS and SASEGT. This CDR3 comprises 13 residues. V was cut by 5 bases and J by 0 bases, with 7 bases left in between. The CDR3 region has the DNA TGTGCCAGCAGTCATTTCATGAACACTGAAGCTTTCTTT. It specifies CASSHFMNTEAFF.

The CDR3 reads CASSFGGPGANVLTF. The CDR3 DNA sequence: TGTGCCAGCAGCTTTGGAGGGCCTGGGGCCAACGTCCTGACTTTC. This chain uses TRBV7-9 with TRBJ2-6; possible D gene TRBD2, 6 bases. Per germline, CDR1 SEHNR and CDR2 FQNEAQ (reference sequence). Trimming shortened V by 3 bases and J by 2 bases, and 8 bases separated the two germline ends. This CDR3 is 15 amino acids long.

This clonotype occurred many times. The V call is TRBV5-1, the J call TRBJ2-3; a possible D gene is TRBD2 (7 bases). Germline lookup yields CDR1 SGHRS and CDR2 YFSETQ. This CDR3 contains 17 residues. Trimming pared 7 bases from V and 3 bases from J, leaving 24 bases between. CDR3 sequence reads: CASGNVEDGGLTDTQYF. In nucleotides, the CDR3 is TGCGCCAGCGGGAATGTCGAGGACGGGGGGCTTACAGATACGCAGTATTTT.

This clonotype was found many times. Germline is not matched at one junction end, which may reflect a read error. The rearrangement joins TRBV4-3 to TRBJ2-1; D is undetermined. The CDR3 covers 15 residues. Germline V CDR1 and CDR2: LGHNA, YSLEER. CDR3 sequence: CASGQDMVKWGEQFF. In DNA, the CDR3 is TGCGCCAGCGGCCAAGATATGGTCAAATGGGGTGAGCAGTTCTTC.